This T cell receptor (beta chain) was found in a study of a mutant IDH1 vaccine in newly diagnosed glioma. Study-wide context: It was radiotherapy, temozolomide, or both that patients received previously, with most receiving both.

Method: immunoSEQ multiplex PCR; TCRdb's copy keeps in-frame clones and lacks some. The sample shows about 21,000 clones, around 85% of them seen only once. Germline V gene sequence: CDR1 GTSNPN, CDR2 SVGIG (reference sequence). V lost 5 bases and J lost 6; bases outside the gene matches: 5. The CDR3 has 13 residues. Specified time point: baseline, week 1 (first vaccination visit). As for treatment: pre-vaccination baseline after standard-of-care therapy. The study enrolled donors with new WHO grade 3 or 4 IDH1-mutant, ATRX-lost astrocytomas. The chain links TRBV30 to TRBJ1-5; 9 nucleotides line up with TRBD1. The specimen was PBMCs, collected from a glioma patient treated with radiotherapy, temozolomide or both. This TCR derives from a middle-aged man with glioma. The CDR3 spells CAWGDRASQPQHF. DNA of the CDR3: TGTGCCTGGGGGGACAGGGCAAGTCAGCCCCAGCATTTT. The full variable domain, rest sourced from reference TRBV30 and TRBJ1-5, is SQTIHQWPATLVQPVGSPLSLECTVEGTSNPNLYWYRQAAGRGLQLLFYSVGIGQISSEVPQNLSASRPQDRQFILSSKKLLLSDSGFYLCAWGDRASQPQHFGDGTRLSIL.